Reported below is one T cell receptor (beta chain). This record belongs to a study of T cell responses to AZD1222 COVID-19 vaccine. Generated by immunoSEQ multiplex PCR, the TCRdb table keeps only in-frame clones and is missing some. The profile shows approximately 220,000 clones, around 93% of them singletons. This sequence originates from an adult in good health. This sample comprised peripheral blood, obtained on day 0 of MenACWY control vaccination.

CDR3 nucleotide sequence: TGCGCCAGTCCCTATGATTTACAGCCCCAGCATTTT. Its translation: CASPYDLQPQHF. This chain joins TRBV4-3 and TRBJ1-5; D is unresolved. Trimming left V 9 bases short and J 7 bases short, with 13 bases between. The CDR3 is 12 amino acids. Germline CDR1 reads LGHNA; CDR2 reads YSLEER.